These T cell receptor beta chains were read from a single sample in a study of identical twins. MiXCR, applied by TCRdb to the 5' RACE reads, yields one record per CDR3 protein. This sample has 1.5 million to 2 million distinct CDR3 sequences; roughly 35% occur once, and the top ten carry about 0.27%. Sequencing used cord blood. The receptors originated from a newborn girl in good health. CDR3s include the opening cysteine and the closing phenylalanine or tryptophan. The D gene is left open where the match is weak. Size values are once, few and many counts, or a class for expanded clones, and some rows have none.

NA TRBJ2-1 TRBV4-2 NA TGTGCCAGCAGCCAAGAGGAGACCCAGTTCTTC CASSQEETQFF
few TRBJ2-3 TRBV11-2 NA TGTGCCAGCAGACCTCAGGGGTACGGCACAGATACGCAGTATTTT CASRPQGYGTDTQYF
NA TRBJ2-2 TRBV4-2 NA TGTGCCAGCAGCCAAGAACTTATTAACACCGGGGAGCTGTTTTTT CASSQELINTGELFF
NA TRBJ1-2 TRBV20-1 NA TGCAGTGCTGGAGTGGGGGGGGGCTATGGCTACACCTTC CSAGVGGGYGYTF
NA TRBJ2-7 TRBV4-1 NA TGCGCCAGCAGCCACACGGAGTCCTCCTACGAGCAGTACTTC CASSHTESSYEQYF
many TRBJ1-2 TRBV29-1 NA TGCAGCGTTGGGTCTTCATACACCTTC CSVGSSYTF
many TRBJ2-3 TRBV9 TRBD2 TGTGCCAGCAGTGTGACTAGCGGGGGGGCAGATACGCAGTATTTT CASSVTSGGADTQYF
NA TRBJ1-4 TRBV21-1 NA TGTGCCAGCAGCAAAAGGGAACGCACAGCTCCAGGGGAAAAACTGTTTTTT CASSKRERTAPGEKLFF
NA TRBJ1-2 TRBV11-2 NA TGTGCCAGCAGCTCCGCAAGGGGAGTCAGGGGCTACACCTTC CASSSARGVRGYTF
NA TRBJ2-7 TRBV28 NA TGTGCCAGCAGTCAGCCAGGGGTCTCCTACGAGCAGTACTTC CASSQPGVSYEQYF
few TRBJ1-1 TRBV7-9 NA TGTGCCAGCAGCTTACGGGGGGGCATGGACACTGAAGCTTTCTTT CASSLRGGMDTEAFF
few TRBJ2-7 TRBV4-1 TRBD2 TGCGCCAGCAGCCAAGTATCCTGGCTAGCGGACTACGAGCAGTACTTC CASSQVSWLADYEQYF
few TRBJ2-3 TRBV28 NA TGTGCCAGCAGCTCGGACAGCTCCCGGACAGATACGCAGTATTTT CASSSDSSRTDTQYF
few TRBJ2-4 TRBV5-1 TRBD1 TGCGCCAGCAGCTTGGGACAGGGTACCACCAAAAACATTCAGTACTTC CASSLGQGTTKNIQYF
NA TRBJ2-3 TRBV20-1 TRBD1 TGCAGTGCCCAACAGGGGGATACGCAGTATTTT CSAQQGDTQYF
once TRBJ2-1 TRBV5-1 TRBD2 TGCGCCAGCAGCTTGAATGGCGGACTAGCGGACCCCAATGAGCAGTTCTTC CASSLNGGLADPNEQFF
few TRBJ2-6 TRBV29-1 NA TGCAGCGTTGAAAGGTTTGGGGCCAACGTCCTGACTTTC CSVERFGANVLTF
NA TRBJ2-2 TRBV4-1 TRBD2 TGCGCCAGCAGCCAAGAGTGGAGGGTAGCGGGAGTGAGCGGGGAGCTGTTTTTT CASSQEWRVAGVSGELFF
NA TRBJ2-5 TRBV5-1 TRBD2 TGCGCCAGCAGCAGTTTAGCGGGAGGTAGCGAGACCCAGTACTTC CASSSLAGGSETQYF
few TRBJ1-6 TRBV6-5 TRBD1 TGTGCCAGCAGTTACTCGAAAGGGACAGGGAATTCACCCCCCCACTTT CASSYSKGTGNSPPHF
NA TRBJ2-1 TRBV28 TRBD2 TGTGCCAGCAGTTTTAATTTAGCGGGAGTCGGCGAGCAGTTCTTC CASSFNLAGVGEQFF
NA TRBJ1-6 TRBV3-1 NA TGTGCCAGCAGCCAAGAGGTATGGACTAATTCACCCCTCCACTTT CASSQEVWTNSPLHF
NA TRBJ2-7 TRBV28 TRBD2 TGTGCCAGCAGTGCCGGGACTAGCGGGAGTAAAGAGCAGTACTTC CASSAGTSGSKEQYF
few TRBJ2-3 TRBV5-1 TRBD2 TGCGCCAGCAGCTCGACTAGCGGGAGCTTAGATACGCAGTATTTT CASSSTSGSLDTQYF
NA TRBJ2-3 TRBV5-1 NA TGCGCCAGCAGTAGTGGGGGGGGCCCAGATACGCAGTATTTT CASSSGGGPDTQYF
NA TRBJ1-2 TRBV6-2/TRBV6-3 NA TGTGCCAGCAGTTACGAAGATTACTATGGCTACACCTTC CASSYEDYYGYTF
few TRBJ1-1 TRBV12-3/TRBV12-4 TRBD1 TGTGCCAGCAGTTTCCCAGGGGGCGTCGGCACTGAAGCTTTCTTT CASSFPGGVGTEAFF
NA TRBJ2-5 TRBV15 NA TGTGCCACCAGCAGAGACAATGGGTACCAAGAGACCCAGTACTTC CATSRDNGYQETQYF
few TRBJ2-2 TRBV4-1 TRBD2 TGCGCCAGCAGCCAAGATGGACTAGTTAACACCGGGGAGCTGTTTTTT CASSQDGLVNTGELFF
few TRBJ1-2 TRBV6-1 NA TGTGCCAGCAGTGCTCGACAGTGGAATGGCTACACCTTC CASSARQWNGYTF
NA TRBJ1-5 TRBV20-1 TRBD1 TGCAGTGCTAGAGAAAACAGGGGGAGCCAGCCCCAGCATTTT CSARENRGSQPQHF
few TRBJ2-3 TRBV21-1 NA TGTGCCAGCAACCCTAGCGGGAGGGTTGGAGATACGCAGTATTTT CASNPSGRVGDTQYF
NA TRBJ2-3 TRBV3-1 TRBD2 TGTGCCAGCAGCCCGAGACTAGCGGGGGGTACTAGCACAGATACGCAGTATTTT CASSPRLAGGTSTDTQYF
NA TRBJ2-3 TRBV28 NA TGTGCCAGCAGAGAACCCAGGTACACAGATACGCAGTATTTT CASREPRYTDTQYF
few TRBJ2-2 TRBV24-1 NA TGTGCCACCAGTGACAGGAACACCGGGGAGCTGTTTTTT CATSDRNTGELFF
NA TRBJ1-1 TRBV10-1 TRBD1 TGCGCCAGCAGTGATACAGGGGGACTGAACACTGAAGCTTTCTTT CASSDTGGLNTEAFF
few TRBJ1-2 TRBV5-6 NA TGTGCCAGCAGCCCTACCCGGGACACCTATGGCTACACCTTC CASSPTRDTYGYTF
few TRBJ2-5 TRBV4-2 NA TGTGCCAGCAGCCAAACTAGAGAGCAGTACTTC CASSQTREQYF
NA TRBJ2-1 TRBV29-1 TRBD2 TGCAGCGTTGTGTTGCGGGGGGCCCAACAATACAATGAGCAGTTCTTC CSVVLRGAQQYNEQFF
NA TRBJ2-4 TRBV28 TRBD1 TGTGCCTGCAGGGACAGGGGGCCCAAAAACATTCAGTACTTC CACRDRGPKNIQYF
NA TRBJ2-1 TRBV11-3 NA TGTGCCAGCAGCTTAGGCACAGGTACAGGTGAGCAGTTCTTC CASSLGTGTGEQFF
many TRBJ2-4 TRBV7-9 NA TGTGCCAGCATGCAGGGGACCAAAAACATTCAGTACTTC CASMQGTKNIQYF
few TRBJ2-3 TRBV5-1 NA TGCGCCAGCAGCTTTGGGGACGTGGGCACAGATACGCAGTATTTT CASSFGDVGTDTQYF
few TRBJ1-1 TRBV12-3/TRBV12-4 TRBD1 TGTGCCAGCAGTTTCCCAGGGGGGAACACTGAAGCTTTCTTT CASSFPGGNTEAFF
NA TRBJ2-3 TRBV6-1 NA TGTGCCAGCAGCCTACGAACTAGGGGGTCTAGCACAGATACGCAGTATTTT CASSLRTRGSSTDTQYF
NA TRBJ1-2 TRBV20-1 NA TGCAGTGCTAGGTCGGGACTAAACTATGGCTGCACCTTC CSARSGLNYGCTF
NA TRBJ2-1 TRBV9 NA TGTGCCAGCAGCGTAGTGGACTACAATGAGCAGTTCTTC CASSVVDYNEQFF
NA TRBJ1-5 TRBV12-3/TRBV12-4 NA TGTGCCAGCAGACAGGGACATAGCAATCAGCCCCAGCATTTT CASRQGHSNQPQHF
NA TRBJ1-1 TRBV20-1 TRBD1 TGCAGTGCTAGACCCGGGACAGGGTACACTGAAGCTTTCTTT CSARPGTGYTEAFF
few TRBJ2-3 TRBV18 NA TGTGCCAGCTCACGATCCCGAAATACGCAGTATTTT CASSRSRNTQYF
NA TRBJ2-1 TRBV5-1 TRBD1 TGCGCCAGCAGCCTTGGGACAGATTACAAGACCCAGTTCTTC CASSLGTDYKTQFF
NA TRBJ2-5 TRBV28 NA TGTGCCAGCAACAGGAAAGGCAGGGGTTTAGTAGAGACCCAGTACTTC CASNRKGRGLVETQYF
few TRBJ2-3 TRBV4-1 TRBD2 TGCGCCAGCAGGAGGACTAGCGTCAACACAGATACGCAGTATTTT CASRRTSVNTDTQYF
NA TRBJ2-1 TRBV24-1 NA TGTGCCACCAGTGGGGTTGGAGAGCAGTTCTTC CATSGVGEQFF